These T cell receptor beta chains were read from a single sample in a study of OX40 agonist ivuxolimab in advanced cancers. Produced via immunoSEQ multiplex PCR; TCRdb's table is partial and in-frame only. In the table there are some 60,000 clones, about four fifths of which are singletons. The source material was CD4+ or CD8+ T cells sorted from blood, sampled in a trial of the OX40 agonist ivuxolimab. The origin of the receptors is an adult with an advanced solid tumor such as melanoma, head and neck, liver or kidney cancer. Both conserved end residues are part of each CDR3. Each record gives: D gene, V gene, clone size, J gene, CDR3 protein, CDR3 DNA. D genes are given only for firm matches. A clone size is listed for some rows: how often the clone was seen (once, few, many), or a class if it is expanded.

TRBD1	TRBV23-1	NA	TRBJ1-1	CATIRGVPEAFF	TGCGCCACCATCAGGGGGGTTCCTGAAGCTTTCTTT
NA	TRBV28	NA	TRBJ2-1	CASSPLRDTYNEQFF	TGTGCCAGCAGTCCACTGCGGGACACTTACAATGAGCAGTTCTTC
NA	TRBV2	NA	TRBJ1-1	CASKGQAHTEAFF	TGTGCCAGCAAGGGGCAGGCGCACACTGAAGCTTTCTTT
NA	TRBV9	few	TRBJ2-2	CASNERGANTGELFF	TGTGCCAGCAACGAAAGGGGCGCGAACACCGGGGAGCTGTTTTTT
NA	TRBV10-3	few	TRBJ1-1	CAISDPGQGNTEAFF	TGTGCCATCAGTGATCCGGGACAAGGGAACACTGAAGCTTTCTTT
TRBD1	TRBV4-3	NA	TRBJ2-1	CASSQSHRGDSSYNEQFF	TGCGCCAGCAGCCAAAGTCACAGGGGGGACAGCTCCTACAATGAGCAGTTCTTC
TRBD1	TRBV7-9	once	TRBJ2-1	CASSRGQGGINEQFF	TGTGCCAGCAGCCGCGGACAGGGGGGAATCAATGAGCAGTTCTTC
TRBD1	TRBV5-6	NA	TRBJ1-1	CASSWGDRDKVSQAFF	TGTGCCAGCAGCTGGGGGGACAGGGACAAAGTAAGTCAAGCTTTCTTT
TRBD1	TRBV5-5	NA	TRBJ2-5	CASSLLGDRWETQYF	TGTGCCAGCAGCTTGCTTGGGGACAGGTGGGAGACCCAGTACTTC
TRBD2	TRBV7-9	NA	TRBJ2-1	CASSYTGLARDGQFF	TGTGCCAGCAGTTATACGGGACTAGCGAGGGATGGGCAGTTCTTC
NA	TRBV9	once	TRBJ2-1	CASSVVETVEQFF	TGTGCCAGCAGCGTAGTTGAGACGGTTGAGCAGTTCTTC
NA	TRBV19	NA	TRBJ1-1	CASSIDRWNTEAFF	TGTGCCAGTAGTATAGATCGGTGGAACACTGAAGCTTTCTTT
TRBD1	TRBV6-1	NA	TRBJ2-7	CASRHRQGASYEQYF	TGTGCCAGCAGACACCGACAGGGGGCGTCCTACGAGCAGTACTTC
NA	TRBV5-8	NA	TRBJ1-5	CASSGLATSQPQHF	TGTGCCAGCAGCGGTCTAGCAACTAGTCAGCCCCAGCATTTT
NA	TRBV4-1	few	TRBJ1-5	CASSLEGGLGNQPQHF	TGCGCCAGCAGCCTTGAGGGGGGCTTGGGCAATCAGCCCCAGCATTTT
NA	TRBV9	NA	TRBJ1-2	CASSVVSGEDYTF	TGTGCCAGCAGCGTAGTGTCAGGGGAAGACTACACCTTC
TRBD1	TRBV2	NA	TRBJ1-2	CASRTGNWQAPGYTF	TGTGCCAGCAGGACAGGGAACTGGCAGGCACCTGGCTACACCTTC
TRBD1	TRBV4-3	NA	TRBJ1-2	CASSQLQGPYNYGYTF	TGCGCCAGCAGCCAACTACAGGGGCCCTATAACTATGGCTACACCTTC
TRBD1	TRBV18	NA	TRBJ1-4	CASSPTTGLDEKLFF	TGTGCCAGCTCACCGACGACAGGGCTAGATGAAAAACTGTTTTTT
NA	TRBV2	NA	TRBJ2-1	CASSEVRQFF	TGTGCCAGCAGTGAAGTGCGGCAGTTCTTC
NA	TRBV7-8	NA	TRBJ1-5	CASSFSGVGNQPQHF	TGTGCCAGCAGCTTCTCAGGGGTGGGCAATCAGCCCCAGCATTTT
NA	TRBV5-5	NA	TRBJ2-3	CASSLRDTQYF	TGTGCCAGCAGCTTGAGGGATACGCAGTATTTT
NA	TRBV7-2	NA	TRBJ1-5	CASSLGSSHQPQHF	TGTGCCAGCAGCTTAGGCTCCTCCCATCAGCCCCAGCATTTT
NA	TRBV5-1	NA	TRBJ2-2	CASSLWLNSGTGELFF	TGCGCCAGCAGCTTGTGGTTAAATAGCGGCACCGGGGAGCTGTTTTTT
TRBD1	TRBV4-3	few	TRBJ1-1	CASRRTGANTEAFF	TGCGCCAGCAGGCGGACAGGGGCGAACACTGAAGCTTTCTTT
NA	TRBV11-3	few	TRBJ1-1	CASSLGGVAVVNTEAFF	TGTGCCAGCAGCTTAGGGGGGGTTGCGGTGGTGAACACTGAAGCTTTCTTT
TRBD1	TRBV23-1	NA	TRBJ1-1	CASSQSEEQGIGNTEAFF	TGCGCCAGCAGTCAATCCGAAGAACAGGGGATCGGGAACACTGAAGCTTTCTTT
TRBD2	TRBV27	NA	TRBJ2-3	CATRTSGTDTQYF	TGTGCCACCAGGACTAGCGGCACAGATACGCAGTATTTT
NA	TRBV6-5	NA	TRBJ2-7	CASSKFNGANEQYF	TGTGCCAGCAGTAAATTCAACGGGGCGAACGAGCAGTACTTC
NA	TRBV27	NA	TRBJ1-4	CASSLSPLWGEKLFF	TGTGCCAGCAGTCTCAGTCCACTATGGGGTGAAAAACTGTTTTTT
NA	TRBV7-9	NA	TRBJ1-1	CASSLGAAWNTEAFF	TGTGCCAGCAGCTTAGGGGCGGCCTGGAACACTGAAGCTTTCTTT
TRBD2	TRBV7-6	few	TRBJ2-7	CASSLRRSGSSYEQYF	TGTGCCAGCAGCTTACGGCGGAGCGGGAGTAGCTACGAGCAGTACTTC
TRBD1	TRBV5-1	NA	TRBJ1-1	CASSFGTGGVIVEAFF	TGCGCCAGCAGCTTCGGGACAGGGGGAGTTATCGTTGAAGCTTTCTTT
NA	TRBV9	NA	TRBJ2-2	CASSDWNTGELFF	TGTGCCAGCAGCGACTGGAACACCGGGGAGCTGTTTTTT
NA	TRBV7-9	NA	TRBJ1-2	CASSLYGEFNYGYTF	TGTGCCAGCAGCTTATATGGAGAATTCAACTATGGCTACACCTTC
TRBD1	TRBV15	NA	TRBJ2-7	CATSRDQGASKPYEQYF	TGTGCCACCAGCAGAGATCAGGGGGCTAGCAAACCCTACGAGCAGTACTTC
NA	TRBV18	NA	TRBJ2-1	CASSLTTGRDEQFF	TGTGCCAGCTCACTAACGACAGGGAGGGATGAGCAGTTCTTC
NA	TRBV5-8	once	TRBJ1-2	CASSFSAGVYGYTF	TGTGCCAGCAGCTTTTCCGCGGGAGTTTATGGCTACACCTTC
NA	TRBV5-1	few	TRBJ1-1	CASSLDGSGTEAFF	TGCGCCAGCAGCTTGGATGGGTCCGGCACTGAAGCTTTCTTT
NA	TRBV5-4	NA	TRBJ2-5	CASSLGGGETQYF	TGTGCCAGCAGCCTGGGGGGCGGGGAGACCCAGTACTTC
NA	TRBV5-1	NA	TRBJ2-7	CASSLIPAGDTYEQYF	TGCGCCAGCAGCCTCATACCCGCGGGCGATACCTACGAGCAGTACTTC
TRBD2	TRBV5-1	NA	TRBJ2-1	CASSILAGYNEQFF	TGCGCCAGCAGCATCCTAGCGGGATACAATGAGCAGTTCTTC
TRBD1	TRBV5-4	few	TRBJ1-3	CASSAGGSLSANTIYF	TGTGCCAGCAGCGCAGGGGGCAGTCTAAGTGCGAACACCATATATTTT
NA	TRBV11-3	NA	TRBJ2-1	CASSPSFGGDEQFF	TGTGCCAGCAGCCCCTCCTTTGGTGGGGATGAGCAGTTCTTC
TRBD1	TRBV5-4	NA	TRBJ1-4	CASSYRTGKTEKLFF	TGTGCCAGCAGCTATCGGACAGGGAAGACTGAAAAACTGTTTTTT
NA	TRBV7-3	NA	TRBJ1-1	CASSLIGGGEAFF	TGTGCCAGCAGCTTAATTGGGGGAGGAGAAGCTTTCTTT
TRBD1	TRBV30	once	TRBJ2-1	CAWSVHHRGRPDGFF	TGTGCCTGGAGTGTACATCACAGGGGCCGGCCTGACGGGTTCTTC
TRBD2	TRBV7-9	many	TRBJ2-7	CASSVTSGYEQYF	TGTGCCAGCAGCGTGACTAGCGGCTACGAGCAGTACTTC